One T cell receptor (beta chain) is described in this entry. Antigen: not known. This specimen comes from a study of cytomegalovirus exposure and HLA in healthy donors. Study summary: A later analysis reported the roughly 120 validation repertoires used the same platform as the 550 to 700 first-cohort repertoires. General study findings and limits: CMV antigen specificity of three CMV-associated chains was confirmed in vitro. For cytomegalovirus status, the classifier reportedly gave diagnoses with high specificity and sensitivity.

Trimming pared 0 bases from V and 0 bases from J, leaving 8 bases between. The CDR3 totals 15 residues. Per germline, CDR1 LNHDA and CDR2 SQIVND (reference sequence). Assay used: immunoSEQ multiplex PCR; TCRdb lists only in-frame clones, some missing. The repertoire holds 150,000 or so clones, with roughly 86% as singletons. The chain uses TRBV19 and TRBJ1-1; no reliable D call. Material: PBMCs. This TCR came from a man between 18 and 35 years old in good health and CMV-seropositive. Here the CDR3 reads CASSIDVSVNTEAFF. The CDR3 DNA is TGTGCCAGTAGTATAGATGTATCGGTGAACACTGAAGCTTTCTTT.